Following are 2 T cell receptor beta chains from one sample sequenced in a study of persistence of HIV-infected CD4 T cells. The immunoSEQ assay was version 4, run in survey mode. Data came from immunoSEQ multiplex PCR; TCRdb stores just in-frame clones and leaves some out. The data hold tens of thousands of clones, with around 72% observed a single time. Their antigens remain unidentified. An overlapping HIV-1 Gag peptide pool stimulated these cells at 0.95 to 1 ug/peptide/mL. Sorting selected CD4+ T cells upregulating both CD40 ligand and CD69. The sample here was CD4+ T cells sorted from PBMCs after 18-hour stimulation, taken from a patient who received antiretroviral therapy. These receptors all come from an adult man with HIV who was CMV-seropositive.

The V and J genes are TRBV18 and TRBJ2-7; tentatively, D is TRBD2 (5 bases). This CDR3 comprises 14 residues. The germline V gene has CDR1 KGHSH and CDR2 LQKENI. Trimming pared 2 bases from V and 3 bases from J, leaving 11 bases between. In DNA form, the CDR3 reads TGTGCCAGCTCACCAAACGGGGTGAACTACGAGCAGTACTTC. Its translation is CASSPNGVNYEQYF.

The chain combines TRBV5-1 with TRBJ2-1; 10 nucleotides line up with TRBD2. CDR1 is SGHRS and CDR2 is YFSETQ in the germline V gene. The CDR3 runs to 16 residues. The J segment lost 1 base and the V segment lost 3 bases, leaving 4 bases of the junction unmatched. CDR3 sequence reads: CASSSSSGGSYNEQFF. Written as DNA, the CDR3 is TGCGCCAGCAGCTCCTCTAGCGGGGGATCCTACAATGAGCAGTTCTTC.